The 27 T cell receptor beta chains below all came from one sample that was sequenced in a study of memory CD4+ T cells and cytomegalovirus serostatus. Some clones are missing from TCRdb's copy, which holds only in-frame ones; the method was immunoSEQ multiplex PCR. The table includes 56,000 or so clones, about 80% detected once. The sort gate was single viable CD3+CD4+CD8-CD45RO+ cells for memory CD4+ T cells. Sequencing was carried out using memory CD4+ T cells from blood. The receptors were sampled from an adult in good health and CMV-seronegative.

This clone has only a few counts. The V call is TRBV29-1, the J call TRBJ2-3; 12 nucleotides line up with TRBD1. Losses at the gene ends were 0 bases for V and 5 bases for J; bases not matched to a gene: 6. Looked up from germline, CDR1 is SQVTM and CDR2 is ANQGSEA. CDR3 size: 16 residues. This CDR3 is CSVEDEGQGALDTQYF. The CDR3 DNA is TGCAGCGTTGAAGACGAGGGACAGGGGGCATTAGATACGCAGTATTTT.

The chain combines TRBV10-2 with TRBJ2-7, with 10 bases fitting TRBD2. Germline V gene lookup returns CDR1 WSHSY and CDR2 SAAADI. Trimming at V came to 2 bases and at J to 0 bases, leaving 1 base not matched to a gene. The CDR3 length is 15 residues. CDR3 sequence reads: CASSEASGSSYEQYF. CDR3 in DNA: TGCGCCAGCAGTGAGGCTAGCGGGAGCTCCTACGAGCAGTACTTC.

This clone came up a few times. The chain joins TRBV19 to TRBJ1-1; D not certain. Looked up from germline, CDR1 is LNHDA and CDR2 is SQIVND (reference sequence). Trimming shortened V by 5 bases and J by 7 bases, and 20 bases separated the two germline ends. CDR3 length equals 15 residues. The CDR3 DNA follows: TGTGCCAGTAGTCCCCGGACTCCTTCAGGCGGTGAAGCTTTCTTT. It yields the protein CASSPRTPSGGEAFF. Supplemented by reference TRBV19 and TRBJ1-1, the full variable domain reads DGGITQSPKYLFRKEGQNVTLSCEQNLNHDAMYWYRQDPGQGLRLIYYSQIVNDFQKGDIAEGYSVSREKKESFPLTVTSAQKNPTAFYLCASSPRTPSGGEAFFGQGTRLTVV.

This sequence joins TRBV5-4 and TRBJ1-2; D gene uncertain. Trimming removed 0 bases at V and 5 bases at J, with 11 bases between. The CDR3 spans 14 residues. Germline CDR1 is SGHNT and CDR2 is YYREEE (reference sequence). Written as DNA, the CDR3 is TGTGCCAGCAGCTTGGCAGGTATCGAATATGGCTACACCTTC. Its translation is CASSLAGIEYGYTF.

The chain uses TRBV7-8 and TRBJ1-5; TRBD1 is a possible D gene (6 bases). Trimming took 2 bases from V and 7 from J, leaving 9 bases between them. CDR1 SGHVS and CDR2 FQNEAQ come from the germline V gene. The CDR3 is 13 amino acids. The CDR3 region is CASSLRGDQPQHF. CDR3 sequence (DNA): TGTGCCAGCAGCTTAAGGGGGGACCAGCCCCAGCATTTT.

The chain links TRBV25-1 to TRBJ2-3, with D possibly called TRBD1 or TRBD2 (6 bases each). The CDR3 spans 15 residues. CDR1 and CDR2 (germline): MGHDK, SYGVNS. The V end lost 3 bases, the J end lost 3 bases, and 13 bases lay between the germline ends. For the CDR3, the DNA is TGTGCCAGCAGTGATTCGAAAGGGGGGACAGATACGCAGTATTTT. It encodes CASSDSKGGTDTQYF.

This chain links TRBV5-1 with TRBJ1-2; a weak D match, TRBD1 (5 bases). V was trimmed by 4 bases and J by 4 bases, leaving 11 bases between them. Germline CDR1 and CDR2: SGHRS and YFSETQ. The CDR3 runs 13 residues. CDR3 sequence (DNA): TGCGCCAGCAGCCCGGGGGATCGCTATGGCTACACCTTC. Protein: CASSPGDRYGYTF.

This clone appeared once. This rearrangement joins TRBV5-1 to TRBJ2-7; TRBD2 aligns across 7 bases. The length of the CDR3 is 16 residues. V gave up 4 bases and J gave up 7 bases; unmatched junction bases: 17. CDR1 SGHRS and CDR2 YFSETQ come from the germline V gene. This CDR3 is CASSRGGKERGGEQYF. CDR3 DNA sequence: TGCGCCAGCAGCCGGGGAGGGAAAGAAAGGGGAGGGGAGCAGTACTTC.

This rearrangement joins TRBV5-1 to TRBJ2-5; no firm D call. V shed 7 bases and J shed 1 base, with 17 bases lying between them. This CDR3 is 15 amino acids long. CDR1 and CDR2 (germline): SGHRS, YFSETQ. The CDR3 DNA sequence: TGCGCCAGCGGGGTCTTAGGTTTAAGCCAAGAGACCCAGTACTTC. It yields the protein CASGVLGLSQETQYF.

The chain is built from TRBV28 and TRBJ2-6; tentative D call: TRBD2 (6 bases). This CDR3 comprises 15 residues. Trimming pared 6 bases from V and 0 bases from J, leaving 9 bases between. The germline V gene has CDR1 MDHEN and CDR2 SYDVKM. This CDR3 reads CASRTGVSGANVLTF. The DNA of the CDR3 is TGTGCCAGCAGGACGGGGGTCTCTGGGGCCAACGTCCTGACTTTC. The full variable domain, with the rest looked up from reference TRBV28 and TRBJ2-6, is DVKVTQSSRYLVKRTGEKVFLECVQDMDHENMFWYRQDPGLGLRLIYFSYDVKMKEKGDIPEGYSVSREKKERFSLILESASTNQTSMYLCASRTGVSGANVLTFGAGSRLTVL.

This chain links TRBV18 with TRBJ1-2; D remains unclear. The CDR3 runs to 12 residues. V shed 2 bases and J shed 5 bases, with 6 bases lying between them. The germline V gene has CDR1 KGHSH and CDR2 LQKENI. DNA for the CDR3: TGTGCCAGCTCACCAGAGGGATATGGCTACACCTTC. It is translated as CASSPEGYGYTF.

The J gene is TRBJ1-2, the V gene TRBV5-4, with 8 nucleotides matching TRBD1. Unmatched junction bases numbered 15, after V lost 6 bases and J lost 8 bases. The CDR3 sequence is 15 residues long. In germline, CDR1 is SGHNT, CDR2 YYREEE (reference sequence). CDR3 sequence reads: CASISGQGLIEGYTF. The CDR3 nucleotides are TGTGCCAGCATCAGCGGACAGGGTCTGATAGAAGGCTACACCTTC.

The chain employs TRBV7-2 and TRBJ2-3, with D perhaps TRBD2 (5 bases). From germline, CDR1 is SGHTA and CDR2 FQGNSA. Trimming removed 1 base from V and 9 bases from J, with 11 bases in between. This CDR3 has 13 amino acids. The CDR3 here is CASSLGERWTQYF. The CDR3 coding sequence is TGTGCCAGCAGCTTAGGTGAGCGGTGGACGCAGTATTTT. The full variable domain, rest sourced from reference TRBV7-2 and TRBJ2-3, is GAGVSQSPSNKVTEKGKDVELRCDPISGHTALYWYRQSLGQGLEFLIYFQGNSAPDKSGLPSDRFSAERTGGSVSTLTIQRTQQEDSAVYLCASSLGERWTQYFGPGTRLTVL.

There are a few counts of this clone. The genes are TRBV19 and TRBJ1-5, with D hard to call. The CDR3 consists of 14 residues. The V gene lost 3 bases and the J gene lost 5 bases, with 11 bases spanning the gap. Germline V CDR1 and CDR2: LNHDA, SQIVND (reference sequence). This chain's CDR3 is CASSIIGRDQPQHF. Written as DNA, the CDR3 is TGTGCCAGTAGTATCATAGGGAGGGATCAGCCCCAGCATTTT.

This chain joins TRBV19 and TRBJ1-5; D ambiguous. CDR3 length: 14 residues. In germline, CDR1 is LNHDA, CDR2 SQIVND (reference sequence). Trimming pared 5 bases from V and 6 bases from J, leaving 14 bases between. The DNA of the CDR3 is TGTGCCAGTAGTCCTCAGGCCCCCGCTCAGCCCCAGCATTTT. It translates to CASSPQAPAQPQHF. The entire variable domain, with the rest obtained from reference TRBV19 and TRBJ1-5, is as follows: DGGITQSPKYLFRKEGQNVTLSCEQNLNHDAMYWYRQDPGQGLRLIYYSQIVNDFQKGDIAEGYSVSREKKESFPLTVTSAQKNPTAFYLCASSPQAPAQPQHFGDGTRLSIL.

The V call is TRBV5-6, the J call TRBJ1-4; maybe TRBD1 (5 bases). Germline loops: CDR1 SGHDT, CDR2 YYEEEE. Trimming pared 3 bases from V and 8 bases from J, leaving 11 bases between. This CDR3 comprises 13 residues. The CDR3 DNA is TGTGCCAGCAGCTCCCAGGGTTGGGAAAAACTGTTTTTT. This sequence encodes CASSSQGWEKLFF.

This clone was recorded once. The V and J genes are TRBV11-3 and TRBJ2-7; D perhaps matches TRBD2 (5 bases). V was clipped by 2 bases and J by 7 bases, with 12 bases between them. The CDR3 is 13 amino acids. Germline V gives CDR1 SGHNT, CDR2 YENEEA. The CDR3: CASSLSGPGEQYF. The CDR3 DNA follows: TGTGCCAGCAGCTTAAGCGGCCCGGGGGAGCAGTACTTC.

The chain is built from TRBV7-9 and TRBJ1-2; D may be TRBD1 (5 bases). This CDR3 comprises 12 residues. V was shortened by 1 base and J by 13 bases, with 13 bases between the two germline ends. In germline, CDR1 is SEHNR, CDR2 FQNEAQ (reference sequence). The CDR3 nucleotides are TGTGCCAGCAGCTTAGAATGGGACTCCAGCACCTTC. Translating it yields CASSLEWDSSTF.

This clone was detected only a few times. The V gene is TRBV28, the J gene TRBJ1-6, with unresolved D. CDR1 is MDHEN and CDR2 is SYDVKM in the germline V gene. The germline V and J ends were trimmed by 1 base and 7 bases, with 23 bases remaining between them. This CDR3 comprises 19 residues. The DNA of the CDR3 is TGTGCCAGCAGTTTATTAGCCTCCCTGGGTGGGGTGGGAAATTCACCCCTCCACTTT. This encodes CASSLLASLGGVGNSPLHF. Full variable domain (outside the CDR3, taken from reference TRBV28 and TRBJ1-6): DVKVTQSSRYLVKRTGEKVFLECVQDMDHENMFWYRQDPGLGLRLIYFSYDVKMKEKGDIPEGYSVSREKKERFSLILESASTNQTSMYLCASSLLASLGGVGNSPLHFGNGTRLTVT.

The genes are TRBV7-6 and TRBJ2-5, with D tentatively TRBD2 (6 bases). CDR1 is SGHVS, CDR2 FNYEAQ, per germline. Trimming pared 1 base from V and 0 bases from J, leaving 12 bases between. The CDR3 extends over 16 amino acids. The CDR3 DNA is TGTGCCAGCAGCTTAGGTCCAGGGAGGTACCAAGAGACCCAGTACTTC. Encoded protein: CASSLGPGRYQETQYF. The variable domain in full, completed from reference TRBV7-6 and TRBJ2-5, reads GAGVSQSPRYKVTKRGQDVALRCDPISGHVSLYWYRQALGQGPEFLTYFNYEAQQDKSGLPNDRFSAERPEGSISTLTIQRTEQRDSAMYRCASSLGPGRYQETQYFGPGTRLLVL.

The V gene is TRBV30, the J gene TRBJ2-5; D gene uncertain. V was trimmed by 0 bases and J by 1 base, leaving 9 bases between them. Per germline, CDR1 GTSNPN and CDR2 SVGIG (reference sequence). The CDR3 is 14 amino acids. DNA for the CDR3: TGTGCCTGGAGTGTCAGACTTTTCCAAGAGACCCAGTACTTC. Amino acid sequence: CAWSVRLFQETQYF.

The chain employs TRBV7-2 and TRBJ2-2; the D call may be TRBD1 or TRBD2 (5 bases each). The germline V and J ends were trimmed by 1 base and 8 bases, with 8 bases remaining between them. Per germline, CDR1 SGHTA and CDR2 FQGNSA. CDR3 length equals 13 residues. CDR3 residues: CASSLEGRGELFF. The CDR3 coding sequence is TGTGCCAGCAGCTTAGAGGGACGTGGGGAGCTGTTTTTT.

The chain uses TRBV29-1 and TRBJ1-2; D not resolved. V dropped 4 bases and J dropped 8 bases, with 11 bases sitting between them. The CDR3 length is 11 residues. The germline V gene encodes CDR1 SQVTM and CDR2 ANQGSEA. CDR3 bases: TGCAGCGTTGGAGCAGTGGAGGGCTACACCTTC. This gives the protein CSVGAVEGYTF.

The chain joins TRBV5-6 to TRBJ2-3, with unresolved D. Germline V gene sequence: CDR1 SGHDT, CDR2 YYEEEE. Trimming shortened V by 2 bases and J by 6 bases, and 7 bases separated the two germline ends. The CDR3 spans 12 residues. CDR3 sequence (DNA): TGTGCCAGCAGCTTTGGTGCGGATACGCAGTATTTT. Encoded protein: CASSFGADTQYF.

The chain has TRBV2 and TRBJ1-5; D gene ambiguous. Germline CDR1 and CDR2: SNHLY and FYNNEI. This CDR3 has 13 residues. V lost 10 bases, J lost 0 bases, and 10 bases lay in between. The CDR3 nucleotides are TGTGCCACCAAGATGGATAGCAATCAGCCCCAGCATTTT. This codes for CATKMDSNQPQHF.

V gene TRBV6-6 combines with J gene TRBJ2-4; possible D gene TRBD2, 6 bases. The CDR3 runs 16 residues. Germline assignment: CDR1 MNHNY and CDR2 SVGAGI (reference sequence). Between the trimmed V and J ends, which lost 0 bases and 5 bases, there was a span of 14 bases. CDR3: CASSYSKAGRQNIQYF. The CDR3, as DNA: TGTGCCAGCAGTTACTCGAAGGCGGGACGTCAAAACATTCAGTACTTC.

The rearrangement links TRBV6-6 to TRBJ1-2, with TRBD1 as a possible D gene (6 bases). Trimming cost V 0 bases and J 6 bases, with 14 bases left between them. CDR3 length equals 15 residues. In germline, CDR1 is MNHNY, CDR2 SVGAGI (reference sequence). DNA for the CDR3: TGTGCCAGCAGTTACTCCACAGGGAGGGCAAATGGCTACACCTTC. Translated: CASSYSTGRANGYTF.